The 3 T cell receptor beta chains below all came from one sample that was sequenced in a study of T cell therapy after organ transplantation. Their antigen targets remain unknown. Assay used: immunoSEQ multiplex PCR; TCRdb lists only in-frame clones, some missing. The sample lists around 50,000 clones, approximately 94% seen once, with about 3.4% in the top ten. Sequenced material: CD8+ T cells from blood, taken before autologous CMV-specific T cell therapy. Receptors were obtained from a human patient who had received a solid organ transplant and had CMV disease.

The rearrangement joins TRBV27 to TRBJ2-7; D is ambiguous. Trimming cost V 5 bases and J 0 bases, with 11 bases left between them. CDR3 length: 14 amino acids. Germline V gene sequence: CDR1 MNHEY, CDR2 SMNVEV (reference sequence). The chain's CDR3 is CASSEQAASYEQYF. The CDR3 DNA follows: TGTGCCAGCAGTGAGCAGGCTGCCTCCTACGAGCAGTACTTC.

The chain recombines TRBV7-3 with TRBJ2-2, with D hard to call. Germline V gene lookup returns CDR1 SGHTA and CDR2 FQGTGA. The V end was cut by 1 base, the J end by 5 bases, with 5 bases between. The CDR3 is 13 residues long. The CDR3 loop reads CASSLIGTGELFF. CDR3 DNA: TGTGCCAGCAGCTTAATCGGGACCGGGGAGCTGTTTTTT.

V is TRBV6-1 and J is TRBJ1-2; no reliable D call. The length of the CDR3 is 14 residues. From germline, CDR1 is MNHNS and CDR2 SASEGT. V lost 1 base and J 0 bases, leaving 6 bases between the germline ends. The CDR3 reads CASSEGQANYGYTF. CDR3 sequence (DNA): TGTGCCAGCAGTGAAGGGCAAGCTAACTATGGCTACACCTTC.